These 7 T cell receptor beta chains were sequenced from one sample in a study of blood T cell repertoires in COVID-19. TCRdb's table, derived via immunoSEQ multiplex PCR, lists solely in-frame clones and lacks some. The table includes 310,000 or so clones, around 89% detected once. Material: PBMCs or T cells enriched from blood (not recorded which). The receptors here all came from a woman aged 40 to 50 who had recovered from COVID-19.

This clone was seen a single time. This chain links TRBV28 with TRBJ2-1; a weak D match, TRBD1 (6 bases). CDR1 MDHEN and CDR2 SYDVKM come from the germline V gene. The ends were cut back, 8 bases at V and 8 bases at J, with 19 bases in the middle. The CDR3 runs to 14 residues. The CDR3: CASRLGQGWDEQFF. For the CDR3, the DNA is TGTGCCAGCCGCCTGGGGCAGGGGTGGGATGAGCAGTTCTTC. Together with reference TRBV28 and TRBJ2-1, the CDR3 gives the full variable domain: DVKVTQSSRYLVKRTGEKVFLECVQDMDHENMFWYRQDPGLGLRLIYFSYDVKMKEKGDIPEGYSVSREKKERFSLILESASTNQTSMYLCASRLGQGWDEQFFGPGTRLTVL.

With respect to this clone: Other DNA variants within this sample encode the same CDR3. The chain is built from TRBV20-1 and TRBJ2-7; 7 bases line up with TRBD1. V was pared by 2 bases and J by 7 bases, with 2 bases of the junction left unmatched. In germline, CDR1 is DFQATT, CDR2 SNEGSKA (reference sequence). The CDR3 spans 11 residues. Here the CDR3 reads CSARSGGEQYF. The CDR3 region has the DNA TGCAGTGCTAGATCAGGGGGTGAGCAGTACTTC.

This chain uses TRBV27 with TRBJ2-1; TRBD2 aligns across 8 bases. The CDR3 consists of 14 residues. Germline lookup yields CDR1 MNHEY and CDR2 SMNVEV (reference sequence). V shed 6 bases, J shed 4 bases, and the junction held 5 bases outside the gene matches. The CDR3 region is CASRVLAGYNEQFF. For the CDR3, the DNA is TGTGCCAGCAGAGTGCTAGCGGGTTACAATGAGCAGTTCTTC.

The count of this clone is one. The rearrangement links TRBV19 to TRBJ1-2; 7 nucleotides match TRBD1. This CDR3 is built from 13 residues. V shed 6 bases, J shed 6 bases, and the junction held 7 bases outside the gene matches. Germline CDR1 is LNHDA and CDR2 is SQIVND (reference sequence). CDR3: CASRRTGDDGYTF. DNA for the CDR3: TGTGCCAGTAGACGAACAGGGGATGATGGCTACACCTTC.

The chain carries TRBV30 and TRBJ1-6, with a tentative D call TRBD1 (6 bases). Germline V lookup: CDR1 GTSNPN, CDR2 SVGIG (reference sequence). Trimming took 0 bases from V and 7 from J, leaving 13 bases between them. The CDR3 has 15 amino acids. CDR3 loop: CAWSVQGLGNSPLHF. CDR3 nucleotide sequence: TGTGCCTGGAGTGTGCAGGGGCTCGGGAATTCACCCCTCCACTTT. The variable domain in full, with the rest retrieved from reference TRBV30 and TRBJ1-6, is SQTIHQWPATLVQPVGSPLSLECTVEGTSNPNLYWYRQAAGRGLQLLFYSVGIGQISSEVPQNLSASRPQDRQFILSSKKLLLSDSGFYLCAWSVQGLGNSPLHFGNGTRLTVT.

The J gene is TRBJ2-7, the V gene TRBV5-4, with 8 bases that match TRBD1. The CDR3 has 16 residues. The J segment lost 2 bases and the V segment lost 9 bases, leaving 16 bases of the junction unmatched. CDR1 SGHNT and CDR2 YYREEE come from the germline V gene (reference sequence). The CDR3 region has the DNA TGTGCCACCCGACAGGGGCCAATGACAGAAACCTACGAGCAGTACTTC. This translates into CATRQGPMTETYEQYF.

The chain recombines TRBV6-5 with TRBJ1-2; maybe TRBD1 (5 bases). The CDR3 sequence is 16 residues long. Germline V lookup: CDR1 MNHEY, CDR2 SVGAGI. V lost 2 bases to trimming and J lost 6 bases, with 19 bases between them. The CDR3 DNA reads TGTGCCAGCAGTTACAGGGGCACAGGCATATCTGATGGCTACACCTTC. This sequence encodes CASSYRGTGISDGYTF.